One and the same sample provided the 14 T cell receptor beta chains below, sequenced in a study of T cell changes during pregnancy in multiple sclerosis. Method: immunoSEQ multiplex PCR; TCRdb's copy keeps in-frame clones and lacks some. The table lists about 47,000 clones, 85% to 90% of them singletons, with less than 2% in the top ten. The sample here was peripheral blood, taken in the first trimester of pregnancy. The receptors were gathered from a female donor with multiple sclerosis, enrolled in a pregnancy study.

Here the CDR3 DNA reads TGTGCCAGCAGCTTTTTCGGGGGGGCAGACAATGAGCAGTTCTTC. Residues: CASSFFGGADNEQFF. The V gene is TRBV11-3, the J gene TRBJ2-1; TRBD2 agrees at 8 bases. The V and J ends lost 3 bases and 5 bases, in that order; junction bases with no gene match: 6. Germline values: CDR1 SGHNT, CDR2 YENEEA. The CDR3 has 15 residues.

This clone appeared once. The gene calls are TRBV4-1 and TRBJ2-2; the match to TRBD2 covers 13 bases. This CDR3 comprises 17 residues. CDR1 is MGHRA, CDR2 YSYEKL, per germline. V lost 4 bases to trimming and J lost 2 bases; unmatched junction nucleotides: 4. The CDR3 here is CASSPGLAGANTGELFF. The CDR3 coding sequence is TGCGCCAGCAGCCCCGGACTAGCGGGGGCCAACACCGGGGAGCTGTTTTTT.

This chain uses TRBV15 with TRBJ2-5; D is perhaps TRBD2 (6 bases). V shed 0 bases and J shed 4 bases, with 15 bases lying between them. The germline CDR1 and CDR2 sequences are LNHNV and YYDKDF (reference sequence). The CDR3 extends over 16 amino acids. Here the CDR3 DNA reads TGTGCCACCAGCAGAGATAGAACGGGGGTCGGAGAGACCCAGTACTTC. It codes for CATSRDRTGVGETQYF.

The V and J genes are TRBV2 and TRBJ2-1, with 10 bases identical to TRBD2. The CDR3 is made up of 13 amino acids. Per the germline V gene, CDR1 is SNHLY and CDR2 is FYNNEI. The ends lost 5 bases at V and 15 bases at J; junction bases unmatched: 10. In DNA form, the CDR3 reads TGTGCCAGCAGTCGGCCAGCGGGGGGGCCCCCGTTCTTC. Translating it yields CASSRPAGGPPFF.

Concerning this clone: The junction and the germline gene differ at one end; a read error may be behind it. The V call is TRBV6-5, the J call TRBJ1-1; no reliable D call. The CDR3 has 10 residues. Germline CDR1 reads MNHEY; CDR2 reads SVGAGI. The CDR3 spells CASSYPPKIF. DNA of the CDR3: TGTGCCAGCAGTTACCCCCCAAAAATCTTT.

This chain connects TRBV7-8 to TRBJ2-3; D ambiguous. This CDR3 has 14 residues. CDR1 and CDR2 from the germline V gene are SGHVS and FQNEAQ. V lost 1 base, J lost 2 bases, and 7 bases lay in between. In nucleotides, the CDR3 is TGTGCCAGCAGCTTAGGCAGTAACACAGATACGCAGTATTTT. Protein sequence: CASSLGSNTDTQYF. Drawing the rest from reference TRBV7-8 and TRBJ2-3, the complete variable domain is GAGVSQSPRYKVAKRGQDVALRCDPISGHVSLFWYQQALGQGPEFLTYFQNEAQLDKSGLPSDRFFAERPEGSVSTLKIQRTQQEDSAVYLCASSLGSNTDTQYFGPGTRLTVL.

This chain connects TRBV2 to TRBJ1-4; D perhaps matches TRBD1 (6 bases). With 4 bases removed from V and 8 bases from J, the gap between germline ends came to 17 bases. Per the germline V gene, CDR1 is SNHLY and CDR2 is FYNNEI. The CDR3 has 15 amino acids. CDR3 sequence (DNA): TGTGCCAGCAGTGCTGCGGGGGCGGCTGGGGAAAAACTGTTTTTT. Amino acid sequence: CASSAAGAAGEKLFF.

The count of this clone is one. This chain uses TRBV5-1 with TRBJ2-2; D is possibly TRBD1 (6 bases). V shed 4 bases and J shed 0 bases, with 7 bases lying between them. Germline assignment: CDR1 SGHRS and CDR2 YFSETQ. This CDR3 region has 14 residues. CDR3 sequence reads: CASSRTANTGELFF. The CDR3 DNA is TGCGCCAGCAGCCGGACAGCGAACACCGGGGAGCTGTTTTTT.

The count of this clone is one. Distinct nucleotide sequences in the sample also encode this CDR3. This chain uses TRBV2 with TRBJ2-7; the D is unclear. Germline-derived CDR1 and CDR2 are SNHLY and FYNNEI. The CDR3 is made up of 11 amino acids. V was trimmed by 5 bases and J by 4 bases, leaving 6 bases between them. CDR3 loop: CASSSNYEQYF. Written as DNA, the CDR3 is TGTGCCAGCAGTTCTAATTACGAGCAGTACTTC.

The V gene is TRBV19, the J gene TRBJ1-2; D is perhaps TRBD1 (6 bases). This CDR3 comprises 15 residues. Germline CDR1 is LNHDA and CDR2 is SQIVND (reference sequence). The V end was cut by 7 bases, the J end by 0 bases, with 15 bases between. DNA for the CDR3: TGTGCCAGTAAGGACAGTGAGGGGTCTAACTATGGCTACACCTTC. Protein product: CASKDSEGSNYGYTF.

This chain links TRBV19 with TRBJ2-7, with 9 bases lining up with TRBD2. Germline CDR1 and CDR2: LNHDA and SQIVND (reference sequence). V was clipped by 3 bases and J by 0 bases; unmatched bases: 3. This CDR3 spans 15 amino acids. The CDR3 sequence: CASSIGLASSYEQYF. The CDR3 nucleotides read TGTGCCAGTAGTATCGGACTAGCGAGCTCCTACGAGCAGTACTTC.

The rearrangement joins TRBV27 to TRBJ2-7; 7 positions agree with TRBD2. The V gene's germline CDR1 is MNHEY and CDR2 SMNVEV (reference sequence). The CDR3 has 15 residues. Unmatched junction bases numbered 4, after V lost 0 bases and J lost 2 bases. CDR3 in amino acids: CASSLSNGLAYEQYF. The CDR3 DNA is TGTGCCAGCAGTTTATCGAACGGACTAGCCTACGAGCAGTACTTC.

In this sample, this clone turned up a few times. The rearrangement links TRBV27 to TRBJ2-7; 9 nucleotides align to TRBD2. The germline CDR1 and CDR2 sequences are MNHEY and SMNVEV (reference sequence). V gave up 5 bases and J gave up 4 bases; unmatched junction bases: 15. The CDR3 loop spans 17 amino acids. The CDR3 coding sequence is TGTGCCAGCAGTCCTCTGAGGGGCGGGGGGGCCTGGTACGAGCAGTACTTC. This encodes CASSPLRGGGAWYEQYF.

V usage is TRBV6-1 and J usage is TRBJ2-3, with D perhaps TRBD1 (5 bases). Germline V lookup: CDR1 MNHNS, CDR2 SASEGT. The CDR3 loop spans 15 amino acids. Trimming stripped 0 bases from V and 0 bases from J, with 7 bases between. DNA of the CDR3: TGTGCCAGCAGTGAAGCGACAGTTAGCACAGATACGCAGTATTTT. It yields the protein CASSEATVSTDTQYF.